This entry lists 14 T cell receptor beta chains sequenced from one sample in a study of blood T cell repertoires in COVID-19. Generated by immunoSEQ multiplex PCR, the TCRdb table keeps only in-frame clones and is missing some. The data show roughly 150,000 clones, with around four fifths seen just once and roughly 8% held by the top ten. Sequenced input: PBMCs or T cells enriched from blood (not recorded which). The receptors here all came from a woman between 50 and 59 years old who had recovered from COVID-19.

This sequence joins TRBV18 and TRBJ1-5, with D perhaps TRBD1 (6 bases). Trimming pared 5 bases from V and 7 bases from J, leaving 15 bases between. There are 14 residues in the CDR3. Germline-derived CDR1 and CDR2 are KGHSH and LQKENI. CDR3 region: CASSKGQSPQPQHF. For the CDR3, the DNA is TGTGCCAGCTCAAAGGGACAATCTCCCCAGCCCCAGCATTTT.

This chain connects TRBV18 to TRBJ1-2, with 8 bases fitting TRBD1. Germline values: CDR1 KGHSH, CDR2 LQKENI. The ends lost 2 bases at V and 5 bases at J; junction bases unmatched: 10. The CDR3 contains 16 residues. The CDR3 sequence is CASSPESPGGSYGYTF. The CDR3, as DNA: TGTGCCAGCTCACCAGAGAGTCCAGGGGGCTCTTATGGCTACACCTTC.

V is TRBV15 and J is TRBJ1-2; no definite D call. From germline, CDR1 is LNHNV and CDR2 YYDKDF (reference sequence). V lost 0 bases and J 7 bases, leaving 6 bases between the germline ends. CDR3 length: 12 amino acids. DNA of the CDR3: TGTGCCACCAGCAGAGATTCTACTGGCTACACCTTC. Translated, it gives CATSRDSTGYTF.

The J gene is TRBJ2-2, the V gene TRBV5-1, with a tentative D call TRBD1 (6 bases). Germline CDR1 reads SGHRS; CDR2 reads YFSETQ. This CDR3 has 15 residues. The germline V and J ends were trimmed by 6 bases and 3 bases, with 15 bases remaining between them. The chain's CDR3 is CASTEQGFDTGELFF. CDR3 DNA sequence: TGCGCCAGCACAGAACAGGGATTTGACACCGGGGAGCTGTTTTTT.

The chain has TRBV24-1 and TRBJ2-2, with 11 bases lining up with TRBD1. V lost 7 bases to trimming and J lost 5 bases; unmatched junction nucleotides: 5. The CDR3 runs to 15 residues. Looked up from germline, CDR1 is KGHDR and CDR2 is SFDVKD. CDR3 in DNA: TGTGCCACCAGCAGGACAGGGGGCAATACCGGGGAGCTGTTTTTT. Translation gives CATSRTGGNTGELFF.

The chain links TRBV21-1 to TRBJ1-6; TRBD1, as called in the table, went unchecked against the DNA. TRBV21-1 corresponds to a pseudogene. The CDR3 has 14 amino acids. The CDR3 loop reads CARRQGAYNSPLHF. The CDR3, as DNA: TGTGCCAGAAGACAAGGGGCCTATAATTCACCCCTCCACTTT.

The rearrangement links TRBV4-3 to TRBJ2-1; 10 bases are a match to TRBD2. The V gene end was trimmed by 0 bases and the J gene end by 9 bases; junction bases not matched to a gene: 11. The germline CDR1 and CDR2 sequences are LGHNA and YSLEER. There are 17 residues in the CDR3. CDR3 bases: TGCGCCAGCAGCCAAGATCGTCTAGCGGGAGCCCCCCCTGAGCAGTTCTTC. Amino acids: CASSQDRLAGAPPEQFF.

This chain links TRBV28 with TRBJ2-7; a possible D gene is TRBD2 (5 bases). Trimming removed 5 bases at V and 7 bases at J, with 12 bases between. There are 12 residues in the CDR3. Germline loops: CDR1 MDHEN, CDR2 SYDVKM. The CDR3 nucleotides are TGTGCCAGCAGTCTGGACTCTGGGGAGCAGTACTTC. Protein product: CASSLDSGEQYF.

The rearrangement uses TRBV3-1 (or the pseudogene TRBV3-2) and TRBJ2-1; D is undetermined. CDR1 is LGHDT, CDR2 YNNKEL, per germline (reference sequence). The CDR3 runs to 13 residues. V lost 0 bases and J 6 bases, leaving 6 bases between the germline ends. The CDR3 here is CASSQEAPNEQFF. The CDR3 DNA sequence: TGTGCCAGCAGCCAAGAGGCCCCCAATGAGCAGTTCTTC.

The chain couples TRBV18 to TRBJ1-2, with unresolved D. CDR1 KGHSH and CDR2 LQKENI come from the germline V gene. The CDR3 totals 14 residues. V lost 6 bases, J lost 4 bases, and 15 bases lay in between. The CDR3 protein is CASSGVPEGYGYTF. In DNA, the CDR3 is TGTGCCAGCTCGGGAGTCCCCGAGGGCTATGGCTACACCTTC.

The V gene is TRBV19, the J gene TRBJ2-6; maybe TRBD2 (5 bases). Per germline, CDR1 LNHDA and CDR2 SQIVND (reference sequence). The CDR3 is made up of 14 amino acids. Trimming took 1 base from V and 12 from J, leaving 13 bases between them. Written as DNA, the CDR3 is TGTGCCAGTAGTATAGGAGGGCACGTCAGCGTCCTGACTTTC. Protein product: CASSIGGHVSVLTF.

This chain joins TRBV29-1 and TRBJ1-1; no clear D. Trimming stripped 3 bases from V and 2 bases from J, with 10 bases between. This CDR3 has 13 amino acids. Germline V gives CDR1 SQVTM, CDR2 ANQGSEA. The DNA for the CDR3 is TGCAGCGTTGACGAGGGAGTAAACACTGAAGCTTTCTTT. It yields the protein CSVDEGVNTEAFF.

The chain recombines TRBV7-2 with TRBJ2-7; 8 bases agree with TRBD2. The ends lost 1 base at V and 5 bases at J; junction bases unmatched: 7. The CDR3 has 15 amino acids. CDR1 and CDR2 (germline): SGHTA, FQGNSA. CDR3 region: CASSLGSGTFHEQYF. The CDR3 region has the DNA TGTGCCAGCAGCTTAGGTAGCGGGACTTTCCACGAGCAGTACTTC.

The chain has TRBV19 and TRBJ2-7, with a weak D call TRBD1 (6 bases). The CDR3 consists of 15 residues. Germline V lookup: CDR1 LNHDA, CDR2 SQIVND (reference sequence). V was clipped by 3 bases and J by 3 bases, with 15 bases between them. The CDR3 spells CASSILAGEIYEQYF. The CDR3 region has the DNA TGTGCCAGTAGTATCTTGGCAGGGGAGATCTACGAGCAGTACTTC.